The 32 T cell receptor beta chains given below trace back to one sample, sequenced in a study of CD8+ T cells in alopecia areata. Treatment given: oral pan-JAK inhibitor, 5-10 mg twice daily. cDNA serving as the sequencing template came from extracted, reverse transcribed RNA. Some clones are missing from TCRdb's copy, which holds only in-frame ones; the method was immunoSEQ multiplex PCR. The repertoire holds about 90,000 clones, with around 40% as singletons. Here the sequenced sample was CD8+ T cells sorted from blood, taken at week 24, from a patient treated with tofacitinib. The receptors were sampled from a human donor with alopecia areata.

The genes are TRBV6-5 and TRBJ2-5; D may correspond to TRBD1 or TRBD2 (6 bases each). Germline values: CDR1 MNHEY, CDR2 SVGAGI. Deletions cut 9 bases from V and 3 bases from J, with 17 bases between. The CDR3 consists of 14 residues. The CDR3 here is CASSGGSTKETQYF. Written as DNA, the CDR3 is TGTGCCAGTTCCGGGGGCAGCACGAAAGAGACCCAGTACTTC.

V gene TRBV19 combines with J gene TRBJ2-5; unclear D gene. V lost 9 bases and J lost 5, with 10 bases in between. Germline CDR1 and CDR2: LNHDA and SQIVND (reference sequence). The CDR3 runs to 11 residues. The CDR3 DNA is TGTGCCAGCCTCAGTGGGGAGACCCAGTACTTC. Encoded protein: CASLSGETQYF.

The V and J genes are TRBV4-1 and TRBJ2-3, with TRBD2 as a possible D gene (6 bases). V shed 1 base and J shed 5 bases, with 19 bases lying between them. Germline lookup yields CDR1 MGHRA and CDR2 YSYEKL. The CDR3 loop spans 17 amino acids. The CDR3 spells CASSQGPPGGIQDTQYF. The CDR3 DNA reads as TGCGCCAGCAGCCAAGGCCCACCCGGGGGTATACAAGATACGCAGTATTTT.

V and J are TRBV7-6 and TRBJ2-1, with 9 bases identical to TRBD2. CDR1 and CDR2 (germline): SGHVS, FNYEAQ. CDR3 length equals 14 residues. Trimming at V came to 1 base and at J to 7 bases, leaving 2 bases not matched to a gene. DNA for the CDR3: TGTGCCAGCAGCTTAGGGACTAGCGTGAATGAGCAGTTCTTC. Encoded protein: CASSLGTSVNEQFF. Full variable domain (missing parts from reference TRBV7-6 and TRBJ2-1): GAGVSQSPRYKVTKRGQDVALRCDPISGHVSLYWYRQALGQGPEFLTYFNYEAQQDKSGLPNDRFSAERPEGSISTLTIQRTEQRDSAMYRCASSLGTSVNEQFFGPGTRLTVL.

This clone was recorded a few times. This chain joins TRBV27 and TRBJ2-7; maybe TRBD2 (5 bases). Trimming left V 0 bases short and J 7 bases short, with 19 bases between. CDR1 is MNHEY, CDR2 SMNVEV, per germline (reference sequence). CDR3 length equals 16 residues. The CDR3 reads CASSLSWASGFWEQYF. The CDR3, as DNA: TGTGCCAGCAGTTTATCGTGGGCCAGCGGATTTTGGGAGCAGTACTTC.

This clone turned up a few times. V gene TRBV9 combines with J gene TRBJ2-1, with 10 bases matching TRBD2. This CDR3 contains 16 residues. Trimming took 0 bases from V and 7 from J; bases not matched to a gene: 7. The germline gives CDR1 SGDLS, CDR2 YYNGEE. In DNA, the CDR3 is TGTGCCAGCAGCGTAGAGAGCGGGAGGGCCAGAAATGAGCAGTTCTTC. Protein product: CASSVESGRARNEQFF. Filled out from reference TRBV9 and TRBJ2-1, the complete variable domain reads DSGVTQTPKHLITATGQRVTLRCSPRSGDLSVYWYQQSLDQGLQFLIQYYNGEERAKGNILERFSAQQFPDLHSELNLSSLELGDSALYFCASSVESGRARNEQFFGPGTRLTVL.

The chain recombines TRBV5-6 with TRBJ2-7; TRBD1 matches at 10 bases. V trimming: 3 bases; J trimming: 2 bases; junction bases outside the gene matches: 2. The germline V gene has CDR1 SGHDT and CDR2 YYEEEE. The CDR3 runs to 14 residues. The CDR3 DNA sequence: TGTGCCAGCAGCTCGGGACAGGGGCCCTACGAGCAGTACTTC. Amino acid sequence: CASSSGQGPYEQYF.

The gene calls are TRBV7-3 and TRBJ2-5; 9 bases are shared with TRBD1. This CDR3 has 18 amino acids. V lost 1 base, J lost 3 bases, and 12 bases stayed unmatched. Per the germline V gene, CDR1 is SGHTA and CDR2 is FQGTGA. CDR3 nucleotides: TGTGCCAGCAGCTTAAGGAGTCTGGAAAGGGACAGGGAAGAGACCCAGTACTTC. This encodes CASSLRSLERDREETQYF.

The V call is TRBV7-9, the J call TRBJ2-7; the D is unclear. Germline CDR1 SEHNR, CDR2 FQNEAQ (reference sequence). V was pared by 5 bases and J by 6 bases, with 14 bases between. The CDR3 extends over 13 amino acids. The CDR3 loop reads CASSLNTKAEQYF. The CDR3 DNA sequence: TGTGCCAGCAGCCTCAATACCAAGGCCGAGCAGTACTTC.

CDR3 region: CASSFTGDNSYEQYF. For the CDR3, the DNA is TGTGCCAGCAGTTTTACGGGAGACAACTCCTACGAGCAGTACTTC. J is TRBJ2-7 and V is TRBV27; D perhaps matches TRBD2 (6 bases). V lost 3 bases, J lost 0 bases, and 12 bases lay in between. CDR1 MNHEY and CDR2 SMNVEV come from the germline V gene (reference sequence). The CDR3 extends over 15 amino acids.

The chain has TRBV6-5 and TRBJ2-1; no firm D call. The CDR3 extends over 15 amino acids. Germline V gives CDR1 MNHEY, CDR2 SVGAGI. V was trimmed by 5 bases and J by 2 bases, leaving 13 bases between them. The CDR3 region is CASSSPSGAYNEQFF. CDR3 bases: TGTGCCAGCAGTAGCCCCAGTGGGGCCTACAATGAGCAGTTCTTC.

The chain couples TRBV30 to TRBJ2-5; a weak D match, TRBD2 (6 bases). The V gene's germline CDR1 is GTSNPN and CDR2 SVGIG (reference sequence). The CDR3 is 15 residues long. V was shortened by 0 bases and J by 5 bases, with 16 bases between the two germline ends. CDR3 residues: CAWSVPGSPGETQYF. CDR3 coding DNA: TGTGCCTGGAGTGTACCCGGGAGCCCTGGTGAGACCCAGTACTTC.

This clone was picked up a small number of times. This chain links TRBV27 with TRBJ2-7; D is perhaps TRBD1 or TRBD2 (5 bases each). The CDR3 length is 13 residues. Trimming stripped 6 bases from V and 7 bases from J, with 16 bases between. Germline CDR1 is MNHEY and CDR2 is SMNVEV (reference sequence). In DNA, the CDR3 is TGTGCCAGCAGCCTGGGACCATCGTGGGAGCAGTACTTC. It specifies CASSLGPSWEQYF.

J is TRBJ1-2 and V is TRBV11-2; D call uncertain. The CDR3 spans 15 residues. Per the germline V gene, CDR1 is SGHAT and CDR2 is FQNNGV. V gave up 0 bases and J gave up 4 bases, with 12 bases separating them. The CDR3 nucleotides are TGTGCCAGCAGCTTAGATAGGGCCCAGCTCTATGGCTACACCTTC. It codes for CASSLDRAQLYGYTF. The variable domain in full, with the rest retrieved from reference TRBV11-2 and TRBJ1-2, is EAGVAQSPRYKIIEKRQSVAFWCNPISGHATLYWYQQILGQGPKLLIQFQNNGVVDDSQLPKDRFSAERLKGVDSTLKIQPAKLEDSAVYLCASSLDRAQLYGYTFGSGTRLTVV.

This chain links TRBV29-1 with TRBJ2-5; 10 nucleotides align to TRBD2. Looked up from germline, CDR1 is SQVTM and CDR2 is ANQGSEA. There are 16 residues in the CDR3. Trimming at V came to 5 bases and at J to 1 base, leaving 10 bases not matched to a gene. The CDR3 loop is CSVYLGTSVRQETQYF. The CDR3 DNA is TGCAGCGTTTACTTAGGGACTAGCGTGCGCCAAGAGACCCAGTACTTC.

V and J are TRBV29-1 and TRBJ2-1; 9 positions agree with TRBD2. This CDR3 region has 16 residues. V gave up 0 bases and J gave up 7 bases; unmatched junction bases: 10. Germline assignment: CDR1 SQVTM and CDR2 ANQGSEA. CDR3 protein: CSVEDLAGAQENEQFF. Here the CDR3 DNA reads TGCAGCGTTGAAGACTTAGCGGGAGCGCAGGAAAATGAGCAGTTCTTC.

The chain employs TRBV14 and TRBJ2-2, with unresolved D. Germline V lookup: CDR1 SGHDN, CDR2 FVKESK. The CDR3 sequence is 14 residues long. V was shortened by 8 bases and J by 5 bases, with 15 bases between the two germline ends. CDR3 in DNA: TGTGCCAGCGGGCCGACTTGGGGAACCGGGGAGCTGTTTTTT. Protein sequence: CASGPTWGTGELFF.

By share, this clone counts as medium-sized. This rearrangement joins TRBV2 to TRBJ1-5; possibly TRBD1 for D (5 bases). The CDR3 covers 14 residues. Trimming removed 4 bases at V and 5 bases at J, with 12 bases between. CDR1 and CDR2 from the germline V gene are SNHLY and FYNNEI. The CDR3, as DNA: TGTGCCAGCAGTGCGGGGGATTCTCATCAGCCCCAGCATTTT. Translating gives CASSAGDSHQPQHF.

This chain uses TRBV23-1 with TRBJ2-1, with D maybe TRBD2 (6 bases). TRBV23-1 is given ORF status, its function remaining uncertain. V lost 6 bases, J lost 7 bases, and 10 bases lay in between. CDR3 size: 12 residues. The CDR3 is CASSPGGNEQFF. In nucleotides, the CDR3 is TGCGCCAGCAGCCCTGGAGGGAATGAGCAGTTCTTC.

The chain carries TRBV27 and TRBJ2-7; D remains unclear. V was shortened by 5 bases and J by 0 bases, with 8 bases between the two germline ends. This CDR3 region has 13 residues. From germline, CDR1 is MNHEY and CDR2 SMNVEV (reference sequence). CDR3 in amino acids: CASSRRSSYEQYF. The CDR3 bases are TGTGCCAGCAGTCGCAGAAGCTCCTACGAGCAGTACTTC.

A few counts support this clone. The chain is built from TRBV29-1 and TRBJ1-1; TRBD1 might be the D (6 bases). CDR3 length equals 12 residues. Per germline, CDR1 SQVTM and CDR2 ANQGSEA. V shed 8 bases and J shed 5 bases, with 15 bases lying between them. The CDR3 sequence: CSSTGLLTEAFF. As DNA, the CDR3 is TGCAGCTCCACAGGGCTTCTGACTGAAGCTTTCTTT.

This clone was seen only a few times. This chain links TRBV5-6 with TRBJ2-7; weak D call: TRBD2 (5 bases). Trimming shortened V by 4 bases and J by 5 bases, and 10 bases separated the two germline ends. CDR3 size: 12 residues. Germline values: CDR1 SGHDT, CDR2 YYEEEE. The CDR3 reads CASSPGSNEQYF. The CDR3 region has the DNA TGTGCCAGCAGCCCGGGATCGAACGAGCAGTACTTC.

This rearrangement joins TRBV6-5 to TRBJ2-1; D might be TRBD2 (5 bases). In germline, CDR1 is MNHEY, CDR2 SVGAGI. The CDR3 is 15 amino acids. The V and J ends lost 0 bases and 5 bases respectively, with 11 bases between them. CDR3 bases: TGTGCCAGCAGTTACTCGACCGGGGTCCACAATGAGCAGTTCTTC. Its translation is CASSYSTGVHNEQFF.

Written as DNA, the CDR3 is TGTGCCAGCAGCTTAGAGTCAGCGGGAGTCGGGGAGACCCAGTACTTC. Its protein product is CASSLESAGVGETQYF. This sequence joins TRBV7-2 and TRBJ2-5; 8 bases line up with TRBD2. Looked up from germline, CDR1 is SGHTA and CDR2 is FQGNSA. J was trimmed by 5 bases and V by 1 base; bases with no gene match: 9. The CDR3 is 16 amino acids.

The chain joins TRBV27 to TRBJ2-7, with D maybe TRBD2 (6 bases). V dropped 2 bases and J dropped 5 bases, with 13 bases sitting between them. The CDR3 contains 14 residues. Looked up from germline, CDR1 is MNHEY and CDR2 is SMNVEV (reference sequence). CDR3 residues: CASSLRGIYDEQYF. The DNA of the CDR3 is TGTGCCAGCAGTTTACGGGGGATCTACGACGAGCAGTACTTC.

The J gene is TRBJ2-2, the V gene TRBV7-2, with a possible D match to TRBD2 (5 bases). The CDR3 runs to 14 residues. Germline V gene lookup returns CDR1 SGHTA and CDR2 FQGNSA. The ends were cut back, 8 bases at V and 0 bases at J, with 10 bases in the middle. CDR3 DNA sequence: TGTGCCAGCGGAGCCGGGACGAACACCGGGGAGCTGTTTTTT. Protein sequence: CASGAGTNTGELFF.

This clone was counted a few times. This rearrangement joins TRBV9 to TRBJ2-1, with TRBD2 matching over 12 bases. Germline V lookup: CDR1 SGDLS, CDR2 YYNGEE. The CDR3 sequence is 16 residues long. The V and J ends lost 3 bases and 2 bases, in that order; junction bases with no gene match: 3. CDR3 in amino acids: CASSDGLAGPYNEQFF. CDR3 DNA sequence: TGTGCCAGCAGCGACGGACTAGCGGGACCCTACAATGAGCAGTTCTTC.

This chain joins TRBV5-4 and TRBJ2-1; D not certain. Germline V gene sequence: CDR1 SGHNT, CDR2 YYREEE (reference sequence). Trimming took off 7 bases at V and 9 bases at J, with 11 bases between the two ends. This CDR3 has 11 amino acids. CDR3 DNA: TGTGCCAGCGGCGATATGGTTGAGCAGTTCTTC. Translating gives CASGDMVEQFF.

Written as DNA, the CDR3 is TGTGCCAGCAGGCGGGCCCGGGACTATGGAACCCCTTTCACAGATACGCAGTATTTT. This translates into CASRRARDYGTPFTDTQYF. V and J are TRBV28 and TRBJ2-3, with TRBD2 identical over 7 bases. Germline assignment: CDR1 MDHEN and CDR2 SYDVKM. V shed 6 bases, J shed 2 bases, and the junction held 20 bases outside the gene matches. The CDR3 spans 19 residues.

The J gene is TRBJ2-5, the V gene TRBV7-9, with 12 bases fitting TRBD2. Trimming took 6 bases from V and 5 from J; bases not matched to a gene: 13. Germline V gene sequence: CDR1 SEHNR, CDR2 FQNEAQ (reference sequence). The CDR3 is 17 residues long. For the CDR3, the DNA is TGTGCCAGCAGTCGACTAGCGGGAGATAGATTCGGGGAGACCCAGTACTTC. Encoded protein: CASSRLAGDRFGETQYF.

V and J are TRBV4-1 and TRBJ1-2; 12 positions match TRBD1. CDR3 length: 16 amino acids. CDR1 MGHRA and CDR2 YSYEKL come from the germline V gene. After removal of 4 bases from V and 4 bases from J, the junction contained 7 bases not matched to a gene. CDR3 nucleotides: TGCGCCAGCAGCCTAATTCCGGGACAGGGGGCCTATGGCTACACCTTC. Translating gives CASSLIPGQGAYGYTF.

V is TRBV7-9 and J is TRBJ1-1; possible D gene TRBD1, 5 bases. CDR1 and CDR2 (germline): SEHNR, FQNEAQ (reference sequence). Trimming left V 3 bases short and J 11 bases short, with 22 bases between. The CDR3 has 15 residues. CDR3: CASSFEKVGDRGAFF. DNA of the CDR3: TGTGCCAGCAGCTTTGAGAAGGTCGGGGACCGCGGGGCTTTCTTT.